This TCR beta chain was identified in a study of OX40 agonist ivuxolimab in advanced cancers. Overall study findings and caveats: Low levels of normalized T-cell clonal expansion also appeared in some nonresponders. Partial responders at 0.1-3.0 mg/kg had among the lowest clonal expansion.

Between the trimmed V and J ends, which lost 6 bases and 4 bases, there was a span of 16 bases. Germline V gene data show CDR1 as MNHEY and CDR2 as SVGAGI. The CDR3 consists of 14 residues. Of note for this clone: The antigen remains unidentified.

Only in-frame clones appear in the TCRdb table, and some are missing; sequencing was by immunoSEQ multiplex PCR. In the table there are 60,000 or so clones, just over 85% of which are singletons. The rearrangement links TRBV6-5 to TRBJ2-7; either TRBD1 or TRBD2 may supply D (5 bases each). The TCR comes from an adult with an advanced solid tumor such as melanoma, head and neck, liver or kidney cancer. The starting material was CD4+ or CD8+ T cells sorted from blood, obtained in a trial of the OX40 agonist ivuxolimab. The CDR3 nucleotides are TGTGCCAGCAGACCCCGGGACGCTTCGTACGAGCAGTACTTC. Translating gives CASRPRDASYEQYF.